This TCR beta chain comes out of a study of CD8 T cells in ankylosing spondylitis. On this clonotype: Its antigen is unidentified.

Using quantitative 5'-RACE with molecular barcodes, the authors made TCR beta libraries. TCRdb re-called the 5' RACE reads with MiXCR, one entry per CDR3 protein. There are a few hundred thousand distinct CDR3 sequences in the sample; about 16% occur only once, and under 55% lies in the top ten. The CDR3 sequence is 14 residues long. CDR1 is GTSNPN and CDR2 is SVGIG in the germline V gene (reference sequence). V lost 5 bases, J lost 2 bases, and 10 bases lay in between. Study-wide results and caveats: In ankylosing spondylitis blood, a motif of seven to nine highly homologous TCR beta variants appeared characteristic.

The rearrangement joins TRBV30 to TRBJ2-6; weak D call: TRBD1 (7 bases). This receptor was identified in a male donor with ankylosing spondylitis. Input material: blood, either unsorted or a sorted T cell fraction (not recorded which). Written as DNA, the CDR3 is TGTGCCTGGCAGGGGGGCGCTGGGGCCAACGTCCTGACTTTC. It encodes CAWQGGAGANVLTF.